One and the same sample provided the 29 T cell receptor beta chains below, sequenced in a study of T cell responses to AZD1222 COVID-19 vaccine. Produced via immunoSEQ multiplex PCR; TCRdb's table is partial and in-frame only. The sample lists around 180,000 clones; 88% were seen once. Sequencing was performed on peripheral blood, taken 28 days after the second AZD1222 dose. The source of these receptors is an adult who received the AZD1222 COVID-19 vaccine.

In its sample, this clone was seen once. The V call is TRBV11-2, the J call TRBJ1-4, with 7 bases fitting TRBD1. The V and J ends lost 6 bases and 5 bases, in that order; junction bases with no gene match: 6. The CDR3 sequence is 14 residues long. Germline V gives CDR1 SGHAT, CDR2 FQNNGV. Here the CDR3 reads CASSRRDSNEKLFF. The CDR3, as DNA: TGTGCCAGCAGTCGTCGGGACAGCAATGAAAAACTGTTTTTT.

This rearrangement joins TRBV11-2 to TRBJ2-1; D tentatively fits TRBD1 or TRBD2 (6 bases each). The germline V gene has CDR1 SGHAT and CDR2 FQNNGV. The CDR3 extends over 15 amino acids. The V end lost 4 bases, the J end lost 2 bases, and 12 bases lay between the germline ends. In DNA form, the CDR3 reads TGTGCCAGCAGCTCGATCCGGGGGCCCTACAATGAGCAGTTCTTC. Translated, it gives CASSSIRGPYNEQFF.

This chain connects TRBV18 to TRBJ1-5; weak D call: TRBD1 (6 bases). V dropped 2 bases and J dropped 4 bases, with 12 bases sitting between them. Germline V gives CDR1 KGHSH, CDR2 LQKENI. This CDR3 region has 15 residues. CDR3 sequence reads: CASSPEQGANQPQHF. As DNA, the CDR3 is TGTGCCAGCTCACCAGAACAGGGTGCAAATCAGCCCCAGCATTTT.

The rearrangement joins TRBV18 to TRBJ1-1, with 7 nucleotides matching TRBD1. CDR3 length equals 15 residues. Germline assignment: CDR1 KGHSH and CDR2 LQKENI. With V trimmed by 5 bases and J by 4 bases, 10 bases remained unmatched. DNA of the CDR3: TGTGCCAGCTCAGGGAAGACAGGGTTGGTCACTGAAGCTTTCTTT. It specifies CASSGKTGLVTEAFF.

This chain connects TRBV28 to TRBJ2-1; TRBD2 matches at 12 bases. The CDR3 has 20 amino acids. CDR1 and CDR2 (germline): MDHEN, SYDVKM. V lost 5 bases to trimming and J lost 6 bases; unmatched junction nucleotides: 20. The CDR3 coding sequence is TGTGCCAGCAGTCCCCCTGCTGGGACCGCTAGCGGGAGGGCCCCCAATGAGCAGTTCTTC. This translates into CASSPPAGTASGRAPNEQFF.

Written as DNA, the CDR3 is TGTGCCAGCAGCAGCTACCGGGACAGGGGTTACGAGCAGTACTTC. This translates into CASSSYRDRGYEQYF. The V gene is TRBV11-2, the J gene TRBJ2-7; the match to TRBD1 covers 10 bases. With V trimmed by 5 bases and J by 4 bases, 8 bases remained unmatched. Germline V gene lookup returns CDR1 SGHAT and CDR2 FQNNGV. This CDR3 is 15 amino acids long.

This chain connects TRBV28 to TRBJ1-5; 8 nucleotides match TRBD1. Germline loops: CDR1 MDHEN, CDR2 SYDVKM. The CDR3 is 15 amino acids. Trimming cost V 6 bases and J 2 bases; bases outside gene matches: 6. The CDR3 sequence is CASSAKDRGNQPQHF. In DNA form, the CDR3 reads TGTGCCAGCAGCGCGAAGGACAGGGGCAATCAGCCCCAGCATTTT.

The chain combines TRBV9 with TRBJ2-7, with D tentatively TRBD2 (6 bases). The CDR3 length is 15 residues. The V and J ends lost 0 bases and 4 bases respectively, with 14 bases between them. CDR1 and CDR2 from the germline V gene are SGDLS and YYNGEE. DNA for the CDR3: TGTGCCAGCAGCGTAGACTTAGCGGCCGAATACGAGCAGTACTTC. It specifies CASSVDLAAEYEQYF.

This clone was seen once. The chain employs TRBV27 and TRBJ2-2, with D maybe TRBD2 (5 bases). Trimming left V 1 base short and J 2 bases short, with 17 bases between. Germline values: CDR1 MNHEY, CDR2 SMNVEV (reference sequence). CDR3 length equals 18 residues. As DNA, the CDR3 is TGTGCCAGCAGTTTATTTGGGCAGCCCCGACTAAACACCGGGGAGCTGTTTTTT. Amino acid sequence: CASSLFGQPRLNTGELFF.

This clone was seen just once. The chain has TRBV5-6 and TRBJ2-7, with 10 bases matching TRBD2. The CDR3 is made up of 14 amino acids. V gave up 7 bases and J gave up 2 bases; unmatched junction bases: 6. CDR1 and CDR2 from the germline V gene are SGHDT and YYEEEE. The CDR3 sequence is CASHGLAATYEQYF. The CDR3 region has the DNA TGTGCCAGCCATGGACTAGCGGCCACCTACGAGCAGTACTTC.

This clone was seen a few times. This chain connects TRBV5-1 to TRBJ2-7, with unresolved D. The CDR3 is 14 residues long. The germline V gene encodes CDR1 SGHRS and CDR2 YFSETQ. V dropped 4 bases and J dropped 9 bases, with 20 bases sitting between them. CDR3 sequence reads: CASSRTLQPSGQYF. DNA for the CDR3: TGCGCCAGCAGCCGAACCCTACAGCCGTCCGGGCAGTACTTC.

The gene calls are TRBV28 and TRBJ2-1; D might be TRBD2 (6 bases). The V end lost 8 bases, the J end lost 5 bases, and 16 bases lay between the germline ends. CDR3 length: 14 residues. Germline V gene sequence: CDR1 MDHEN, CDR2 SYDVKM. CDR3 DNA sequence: TGTGCCAGCCACCGAGCGGGCCTCGACAATGAGCAGTTCTTC. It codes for CASHRAGLDNEQFF.

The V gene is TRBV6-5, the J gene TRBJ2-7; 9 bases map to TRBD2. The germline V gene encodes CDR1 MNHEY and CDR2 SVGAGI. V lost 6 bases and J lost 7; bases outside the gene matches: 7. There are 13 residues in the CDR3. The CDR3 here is CASSGTSTGEQYF. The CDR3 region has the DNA TGTGCCAGCAGCGGGACTAGCACGGGTGAGCAGTACTTC.

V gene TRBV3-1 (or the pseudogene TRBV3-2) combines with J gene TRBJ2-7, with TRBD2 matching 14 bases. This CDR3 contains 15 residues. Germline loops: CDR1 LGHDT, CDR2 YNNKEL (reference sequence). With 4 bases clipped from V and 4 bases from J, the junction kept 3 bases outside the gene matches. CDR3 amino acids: CASSPGTSGSYEQYF. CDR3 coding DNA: TGTGCCAGCAGCCCCGGGACTAGCGGGAGTTACGAGCAGTACTTC.

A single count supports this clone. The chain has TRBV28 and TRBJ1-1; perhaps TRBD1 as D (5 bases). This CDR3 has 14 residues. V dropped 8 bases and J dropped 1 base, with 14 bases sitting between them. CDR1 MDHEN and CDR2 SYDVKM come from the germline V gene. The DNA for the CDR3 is TGTGCCAGCGGGGCCCGACCCCCGAACACTGAAGCTTTCTTT. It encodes CASGARPPNTEAFF.

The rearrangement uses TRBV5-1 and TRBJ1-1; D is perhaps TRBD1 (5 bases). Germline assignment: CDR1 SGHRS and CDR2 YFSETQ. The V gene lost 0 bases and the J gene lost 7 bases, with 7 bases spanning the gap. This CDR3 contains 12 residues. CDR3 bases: TGCGCCAGCAGCTTGGGGGACGGTGAAGCTTTCTTT. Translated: CASSLGDGEAFF.

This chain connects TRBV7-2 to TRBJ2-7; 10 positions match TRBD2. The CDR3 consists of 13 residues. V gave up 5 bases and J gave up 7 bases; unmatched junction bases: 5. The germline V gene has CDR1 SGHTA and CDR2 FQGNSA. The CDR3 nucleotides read TGTGCCAGCAGCCTAACTAGCGGGAATGAGCAGTACTTC. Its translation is CASSLTSGNEQYF.

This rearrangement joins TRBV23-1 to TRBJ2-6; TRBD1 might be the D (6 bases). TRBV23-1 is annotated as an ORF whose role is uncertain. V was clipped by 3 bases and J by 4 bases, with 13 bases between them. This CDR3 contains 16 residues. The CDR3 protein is CASSQSGAEGANVLTF. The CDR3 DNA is TGCGCCAGCAGTCAGTCAGGGGCGGAAGGGGCCAACGTCCTGACTTTC.

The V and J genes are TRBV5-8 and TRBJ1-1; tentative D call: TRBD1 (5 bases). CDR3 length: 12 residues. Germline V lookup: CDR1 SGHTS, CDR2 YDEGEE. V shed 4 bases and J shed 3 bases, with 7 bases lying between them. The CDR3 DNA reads TGTGCCAGCAGCGGGACCTACACTGAAGCTTTCTTT. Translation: CASSGTYTEAFF.

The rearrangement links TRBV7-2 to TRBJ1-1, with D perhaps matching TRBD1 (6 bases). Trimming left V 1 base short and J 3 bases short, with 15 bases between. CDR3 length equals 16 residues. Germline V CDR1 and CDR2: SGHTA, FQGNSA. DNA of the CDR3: TGTGCCAGCAGCTTAGGGGGGGCGGCGGGTGACACTGAAGCTTTCTTT. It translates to CASSLGGAAGDTEAFF.

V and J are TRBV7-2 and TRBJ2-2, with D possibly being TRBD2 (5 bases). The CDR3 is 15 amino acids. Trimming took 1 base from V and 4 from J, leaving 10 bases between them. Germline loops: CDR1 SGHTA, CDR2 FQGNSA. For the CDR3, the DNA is TGTGCCAGCAGCTTAGTACCGGGATCCACCGGGGAGCTGTTTTTT. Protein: CASSLVPGSTGELFF.

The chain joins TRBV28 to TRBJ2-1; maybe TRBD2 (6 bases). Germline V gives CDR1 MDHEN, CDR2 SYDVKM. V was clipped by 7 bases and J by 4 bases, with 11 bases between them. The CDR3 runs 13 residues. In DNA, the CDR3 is TGTGCCAGCAAAGGGACTCCTTACAATGAGCAGTTCTTC. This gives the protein CASKGTPYNEQFF.

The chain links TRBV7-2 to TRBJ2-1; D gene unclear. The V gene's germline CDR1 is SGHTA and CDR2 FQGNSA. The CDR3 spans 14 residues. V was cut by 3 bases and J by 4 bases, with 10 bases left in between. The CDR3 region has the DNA TGTGCCAGCAGCTTTCGGCACAATTACAATGAGCAGTTCTTC. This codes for CASSFRHNYNEQFF.

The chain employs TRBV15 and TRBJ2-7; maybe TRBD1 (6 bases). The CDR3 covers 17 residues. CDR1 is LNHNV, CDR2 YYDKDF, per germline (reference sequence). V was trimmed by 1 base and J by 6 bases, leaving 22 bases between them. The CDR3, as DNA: TGTGCCACCAGCAGAGTAGTGGTAAGGACAGCCCCGGGCGAGCAGTACTTC. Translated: CATSRVVVRTAPGEQYF.

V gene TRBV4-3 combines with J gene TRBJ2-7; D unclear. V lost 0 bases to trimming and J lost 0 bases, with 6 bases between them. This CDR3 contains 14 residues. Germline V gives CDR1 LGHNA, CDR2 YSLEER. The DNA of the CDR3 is TGCGCCAGCAGCCAAGACCACCGCTCCTACGAGCAGTACTTC. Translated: CASSQDHRSYEQYF.

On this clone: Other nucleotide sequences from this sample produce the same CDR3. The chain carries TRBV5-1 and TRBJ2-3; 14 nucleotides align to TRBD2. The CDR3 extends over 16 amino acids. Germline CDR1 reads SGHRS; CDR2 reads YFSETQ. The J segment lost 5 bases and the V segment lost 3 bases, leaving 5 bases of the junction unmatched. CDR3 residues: CASSWGLAGAGDTQYF. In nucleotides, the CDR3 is TGCGCCAGCAGCTGGGGACTAGCGGGAGCTGGAGATACGCAGTATTTT.

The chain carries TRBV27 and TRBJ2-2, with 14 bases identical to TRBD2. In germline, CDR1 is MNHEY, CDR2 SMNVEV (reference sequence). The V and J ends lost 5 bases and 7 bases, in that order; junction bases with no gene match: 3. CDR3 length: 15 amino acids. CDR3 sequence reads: CASSPGTSGSGELFF. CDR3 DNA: TGTGCCAGCAGTCCCGGGACTAGCGGGAGCGGGGAGCTGTTTTTT.

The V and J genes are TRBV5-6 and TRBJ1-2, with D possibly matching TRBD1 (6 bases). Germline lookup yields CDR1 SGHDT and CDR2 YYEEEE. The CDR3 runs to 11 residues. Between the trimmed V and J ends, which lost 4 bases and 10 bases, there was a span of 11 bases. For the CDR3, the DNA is TGTGCCAGCAGCCGGGAGGGGGACTACACCTTC. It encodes CASSREGDYTF.

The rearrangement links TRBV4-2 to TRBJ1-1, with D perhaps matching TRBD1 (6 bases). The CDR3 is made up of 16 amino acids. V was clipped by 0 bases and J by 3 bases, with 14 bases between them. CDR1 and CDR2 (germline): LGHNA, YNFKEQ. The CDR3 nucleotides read TGTGCCAGCAGCCAAGAATTGAGGGGGACGGACACTGAAGCTTTCTTT. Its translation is CASSQELRGTDTEAFF.